This T cell receptor (beta chain) was captured in a study of cytotoxic CD8 clonotypes in ibrutinib-treated CLL. As for the study in general: The taking of response samples occurred after a median roughly 12 months of treatment, with a range of 6 to 36. Whole-study findings and limits: Under therapy, public clonotypes either contracted or stayed stable, and they were uncommon.

Concerning this clone: Its specificity is not known.

The repertoire was sequenced with immunoSEQ multiplex PCR; TCRdb's copy has only in-frame clones and lacks some. The top ten hold roughly 3.3% of the sample, which has 130,000 or so clones, around 84% seen once. From germline, CDR1 is MNHNS and CDR2 SASEGT. Trimming shortened V by 5 bases and J by 6 bases, and 19 bases separated the two germline ends. The CDR3 loop spans 15 amino acids. The V call is TRBV6-1, the J call TRBJ1-2; tentatively, D is TRBD1 (5 bases). Sequencing used PBMCs, obtained after 24 months of ibrutinib treatment. The sequence was collected from a human donor with chronic lymphocytic leukemia. The CDR3 reads CASSIQLSGYDGYTF. CDR3 DNA sequence: TGTGCCAGCAGTATCCAACTATCAGGGTACGATGGCTACACCTTC.